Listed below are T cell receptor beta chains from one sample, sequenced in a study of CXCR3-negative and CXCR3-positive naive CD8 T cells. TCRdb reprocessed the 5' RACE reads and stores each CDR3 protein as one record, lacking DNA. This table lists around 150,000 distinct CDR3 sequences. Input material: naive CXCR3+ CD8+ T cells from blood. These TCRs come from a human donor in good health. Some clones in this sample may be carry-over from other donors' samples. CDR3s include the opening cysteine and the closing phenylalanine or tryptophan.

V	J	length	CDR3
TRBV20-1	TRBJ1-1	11	CSARSETEAFF
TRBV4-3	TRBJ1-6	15	CASSLQGSYNSPLHF
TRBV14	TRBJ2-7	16	CASSQSTGWGSYEQYF
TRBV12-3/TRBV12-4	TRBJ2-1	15	CASSLQVGVVNEQFF
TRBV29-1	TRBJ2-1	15	CSVRTAMSSYNEQFF
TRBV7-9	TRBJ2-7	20	CASSPKRRGIDRGASYEQYF
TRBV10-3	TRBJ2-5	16	CAISESGRGRQETQYF
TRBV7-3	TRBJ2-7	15	CASSSYGGGSYEQYF
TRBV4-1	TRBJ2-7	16	CASSSPASGSGYEQYF
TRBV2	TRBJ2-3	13	CATWDTITDTQYF
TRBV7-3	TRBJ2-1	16	CASSSDTSGGLYEQFF
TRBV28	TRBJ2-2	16	CASSFQASGITGELFF
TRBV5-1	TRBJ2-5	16	CASSSHGTGDQETQYF
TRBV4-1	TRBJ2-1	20	CASSQNQGLAGGVSYNEQFF
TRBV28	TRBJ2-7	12	CASSGGSYEQYF
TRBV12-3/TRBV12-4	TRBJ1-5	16	CASSPRNRGSNQPQHF
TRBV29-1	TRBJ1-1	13	CSAQDTENTEAFF
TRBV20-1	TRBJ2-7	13	CSARGGHLYEQYF
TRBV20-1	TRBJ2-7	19	CSARDLIFGSSTSSYEQYF
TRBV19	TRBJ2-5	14	CASSIKGGRETQYF
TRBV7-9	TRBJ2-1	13	CASGGGAFNEQFF
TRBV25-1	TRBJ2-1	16	CASSDATSGAVGEQFF
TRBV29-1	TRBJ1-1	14	CSVQIRTDLPEAFF
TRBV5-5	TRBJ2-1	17	CASSLDVVYRTRDEQFF
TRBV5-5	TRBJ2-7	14	CASSASGAHYEQYF
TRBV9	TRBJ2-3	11	CASSTEGIQYF
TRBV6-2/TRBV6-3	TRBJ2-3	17	CASSHFRLAGSTDTQYF
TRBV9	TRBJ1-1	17	CASSDSGRASMNTEAFF
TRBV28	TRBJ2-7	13	CASSPPEFNEQYF
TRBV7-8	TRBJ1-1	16	CASSLYRPREDTEAFF
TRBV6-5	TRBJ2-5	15	CASSYSAGTIETQYF
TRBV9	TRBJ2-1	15	CASSVGGRSYNEQFF
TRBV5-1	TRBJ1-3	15	CASSFGESSGNTIYF
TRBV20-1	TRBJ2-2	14	CSASLAVNTGELFF
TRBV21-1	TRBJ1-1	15	CASSKVSPGGTEAFF
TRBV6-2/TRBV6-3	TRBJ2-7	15	CASSYGGGFSYEQYF
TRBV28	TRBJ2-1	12	CASSSGLGVQFF
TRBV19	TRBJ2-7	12	CATSTGPYEQYF
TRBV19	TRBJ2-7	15	CASSPRSRGIYEQYF
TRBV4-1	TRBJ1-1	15	CASSQNPGSNTEAFF
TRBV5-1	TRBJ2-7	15	CASSLASGGTYEQYF
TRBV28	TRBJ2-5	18	CASSSNSGLAHFQETQYF
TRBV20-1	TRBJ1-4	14	CSARPITTNEKLFF
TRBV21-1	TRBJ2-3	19	CASSKAPPAGGVPTDTQYF
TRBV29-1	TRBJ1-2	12	CSVTTAIYGYTF
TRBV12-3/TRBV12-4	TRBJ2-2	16	CASSFSAGPKSGELFF
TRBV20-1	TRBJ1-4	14	CSASPTGLNEKLFF
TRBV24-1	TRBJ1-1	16	CATSEYQQGMNTEAFF
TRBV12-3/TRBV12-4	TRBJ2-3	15	CASSYRGPVVDRQYF